A single sample is the source of the 16 T cell receptor beta chains below, sequenced in a study of CD8 T cells in Susac syndrome. RNA in amounts of roughly 0.5 to 1 ug was reverse transcribed with random hexamers. TCRdb passed the immunoSEQ multiplex PCR reads through MiXCR, listing each CDR3 protein once. The table has about 120,000 distinct CDR3 sequences, nearly 95% seen once; the top ten hold 0.13% to 0.15%. Material for sequencing was CD4+ T cells from PBMCs. Receptors originate from a human donor in good health.

The chain recombines TRBV11-2 with TRBJ2-4, with TRBD2 as a possible D gene (7 bases). V was trimmed by 5 bases and J by 11 bases, leaving 22 bases between them. The CDR3 is made up of 15 amino acids. From germline, CDR1 is SGHAT and CDR2 FQNNGV. DNA for the CDR3: TGTGCCAGCAGCCCCCTGGAGGGGGGGAGGAGGCTTCAGTACTTC. This encodes CASSPLEGGRRLQYF.

The chain recombines TRBV4-2 with TRBJ2-7; 10 nucleotides align to TRBD2. J lost 3 bases, V lost 7 bases, and 9 bases had no gene match. This CDR3 contains 15 residues. Looked up from germline, CDR1 is LGHNA and CDR2 is YNFKEQ. In DNA form, the CDR3 reads TGTGCCAGCATGGCCGCTAGCGGGAGCGTCTACGAGCAGTACTTC. This encodes CASMAASGSVYEQYF.

The J gene is TRBJ2-1, the V gene TRBV7-9; D is uncertain. This CDR3 has 13 amino acids. V was clipped by 1 base and J by 7 bases, with 8 bases between them. Per germline, CDR1 SEHNR and CDR2 FQNEAQ (reference sequence). The CDR3 region is CASSLDVVNEQFF. CDR3 DNA sequence: TGTGCCAGCAGCTTAGACGTTGTAAATGAGCAGTTCTTC.

This chain links TRBV7-2 with TRBJ1-4, with D perhaps matching TRBD1 (6 bases). The V end lost 5 bases, the J end lost 0 bases, and 13 bases lay between the germline ends. In germline, CDR1 is SGHTA, CDR2 FQGNSA. The CDR3 runs to 16 residues. The CDR3 here is CASSPRQEATNEKLFF. The CDR3 nucleotides are TGTGCCAGCAGCCCCAGACAGGAAGCAACTAATGAAAAACTGTTTTTT.

The chain employs TRBV15 and TRBJ2-2; no clear D. Between the trimmed V and J ends, which lost 0 bases and 5 bases, there was a span of 7 bases. Germline V gives CDR1 LNHNV, CDR2 YYDKDF (reference sequence). The CDR3 is made up of 14 amino acids. CDR3 protein: CATSRDTVTGELFF. CDR3 in DNA: TGTGCCACCAGCAGAGATACAGTAACCGGGGAGCTGTTTTTT.

J is TRBJ2-3 and V is TRBV18; 8 bases map to TRBD2. Germline assignment: CDR1 KGHSH and CDR2 LQKENI. Unmatched junction bases numbered 6, after V lost 6 bases and J lost 1 base. CDR3 length equals 15 residues. The DNA for the CDR3 is TGTGCCAGCTCGCCAGCGGGAGTCGGCACAGATACGCAGTATTTT. Translated, it gives CASSPAGVGTDTQYF.

V and J are TRBV5-1 and TRBJ1-1; D call uncertain. The germline gives CDR1 SGHRS, CDR2 YFSETQ. This CDR3 is 11 amino acids long. Trimming left V 8 bases short and J 2 bases short, with 7 bases between. The CDR3 spells CASSANTEAFF. The CDR3 nucleotides are TGCGCCAGTTCGGCAAACACTGAAGCTTTCTTT.

This clonotype appeared once. This chain joins TRBV7-9 and TRBJ2-3; D tentatively reads TRBD1 or TRBD2 (6 bases each). Germline CDR1 is SEHNR and CDR2 is FQNEAQ (reference sequence). Trimming removed 0 bases from V and 0 bases from J, with 10 bases in between. CDR3 length: 16 residues. The CDR3 loop reads CASSLAQGGSTDTQYF. CDR3 coding DNA: TGTGCCAGCAGCTTAGCGCAAGGGGGGAGCACAGATACGCAGTATTTT.

This clonotype was seen only a few times. The chain uses TRBV5-6 and TRBJ2-1; TRBD2 aligns across 7 bases. In germline, CDR1 is SGHDT, CDR2 YYEEEE. The trim removed 4 bases at V and 0 bases at J, leaving 4 bases unmatched. This CDR3 has 15 residues. CDR3 nucleotide sequence: TGTGCCAGCAGCCCCGGGGGGAGCTCCTACAATGAGCAGTTCTTC. It encodes CASSPGGSSYNEQFF.

V is TRBV7-6 and J is TRBJ1-1; tentative D call: TRBD1 (5 bases). Trimming took off 0 bases at V and 5 bases at J, with 16 bases between the two ends. This CDR3 spans 16 amino acids. The V gene's germline CDR1 is SGHVS and CDR2 FNYEAQ. This CDR3 is CASSLATAGRNTEAFF. The CDR3 bases are TGTGCCAGCAGCTTAGCAACGGCAGGGAGAAATACTGAAGCTTTCTTT.

The chain combines TRBV7-2 with TRBJ2-2; 10 bases line up with TRBD2. The CDR3 consists of 15 residues. V lost 3 bases to trimming and J lost 7 bases; unmatched junction nucleotides: 5. The germline V gene encodes CDR1 SGHTA and CDR2 FQGNSA. The CDR3 loop is CASSLGTSAGGELFF. The CDR3 bases are TGTGCCAGCAGCTTGGGGACTAGCGCCGGCGGGGAGCTGTTTTTT.

This chain joins TRBV12-3 or TRBV12-4 and TRBJ1-1, with D unresolved. V was shortened by 1 base and J by 7 bases, with 4 bases between the two germline ends. CDR3 size: 11 residues. The CDR3 DNA is TGTGCCAGCAGTTTAGAGCTTGAAGCTTTCTTT. Translating gives CASSLELEAFF.

In this sample, this clonotype turned up once. V gene TRBV30 combines with J gene TRBJ2-2; unclear D gene. Trimming removed 8 bases at V and 2 bases at J, with 12 bases between. The CDR3 loop spans 13 amino acids. Germline V lookup: CDR1 GTSNPN, CDR2 SVGIG (reference sequence). The CDR3: CAGLRLNTGELFF. The CDR3 DNA reads TGTGCCGGCCTGAGACTCAACACCGGGGAGCTGTTTTTT. Variable domain in full (rest from reference TRBV30 and TRBJ2-2): SQTIHQWPATLVQPVGSPLSLECTVEGTSNPNLYWYRQAAGRGLQLLFYSVGIGQISSEVPQNLSASRPQDRQFILSSKKLLLSDSGFYLCAGLRLNTGELFFGEGSRLTVL.

This clonotype appeared once. J is TRBJ1-4 and V is TRBV4-2, with D tentatively TRBD1 (5 bases). Germline-derived CDR1 and CDR2 are LGHNA and YNFKEQ. The CDR3 is made up of 17 amino acids. V was shortened by 0 bases and J by 6 bases, with 17 bases between the two germline ends. The CDR3 reads CASSQESKGPRDEKLFF. CDR3 coding DNA: TGTGCCAGCAGCCAAGAGTCTAAGGGACCCCGGGATGAAAAACTGTTTTTT.

The rearrangement uses TRBV20-1 and TRBJ1-2, with a tentative D call TRBD1 (5 bases). With 4 bases removed from V and 4 bases from J, the gap between germline ends came to 10 bases. The germline V gene encodes CDR1 DFQATT and CDR2 SNEGSKA (reference sequence). CDR3 length: 12 amino acids. The CDR3 is CSAIDSLYGYTF. DNA of the CDR3: TGCAGTGCTATAGACAGCCTCTATGGCTACACCTTC.

The table lists this clonotype with a count of one. The chain combines TRBV4-3 with TRBJ2-7; 7 bases are a match to TRBD1. Germline V gives CDR1 LGHNA, CDR2 YSLEER. The CDR3 sequence is 16 residues long. Losses at the gene ends were 0 bases for V and 4 bases for J; bases not matched to a gene: 9. The CDR3 spells CASSQEAGAGGYEQYF. The CDR3, as DNA: TGCGCCAGCAGCCAAGAGGCCGGGGCAGGGGGATACGAGCAGTACTTC.